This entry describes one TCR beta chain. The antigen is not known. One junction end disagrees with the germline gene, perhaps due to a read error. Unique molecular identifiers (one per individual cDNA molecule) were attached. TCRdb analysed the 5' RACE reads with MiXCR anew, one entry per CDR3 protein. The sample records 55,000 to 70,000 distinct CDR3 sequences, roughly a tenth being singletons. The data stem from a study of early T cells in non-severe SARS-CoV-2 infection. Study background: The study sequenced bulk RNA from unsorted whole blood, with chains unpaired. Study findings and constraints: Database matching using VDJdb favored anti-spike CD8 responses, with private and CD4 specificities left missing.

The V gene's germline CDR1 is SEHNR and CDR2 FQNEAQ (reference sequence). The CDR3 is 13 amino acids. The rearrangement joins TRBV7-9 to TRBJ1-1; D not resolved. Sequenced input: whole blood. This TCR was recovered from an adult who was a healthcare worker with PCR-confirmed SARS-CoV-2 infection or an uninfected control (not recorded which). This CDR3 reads CANSLVENTEAFF. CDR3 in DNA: TGTGCCAACAGCTTAGTAGAGAACACTGAAGCTTTCTTT.